Listed here is a single T cell receptor (beta chain). This clonotype showed up just a few times. Its target antigen remains unknown. Per-base qualities were not stored, and no clone one base away is much larger. The data were taken from a study of T-cell reconstitution after alpha-beta-depleted transplantation in children listed by TCRdb under 2016. Regarding the study in general: The study quantitatively tracked T-cell immune reconstitution after TCRalphabeta/CD19-depleted allogeneic hematopoietic cell transplantation in children using TCR repertoire profiling. Broader findings and caveats from the paper: The high TCRbeta diversity at day 60 in some patients was ascribed to recipient T cells and intrathymic progenitors that had survived conditioning. About two months after transplant, the apparently early recovery of alphabetaT-cell counts reportedly depended on just several hundred clones that had expanded rapidly and came from non-depleted graft cells. Hyperexpanded clone frequencies declined over subsequent months; after one year, T-cell counts and TCRbeta diversity were mostly attributed to newly produced T cells.

Libraries came from PCR. Sequencing was performed on an Illumina HiSeq 2500. Molecular barcoding was employed in the preparation of TCR libraries, with unique molecular identifiers being used to normalize TCRbeta repertoire quantification. In-frame beta chains were kept once TCRdb had trimmed the public reads at Q25 with fastp and called clones with MiXCR. Every entry covers one CDR3 protein and lists the most common genes and DNA from its rows. Across this sample there are hundreds of thousands of distinct CDR3 sequences, with around 13% seen only once. About 2.2% of the sample is held by the ten biggest clonotypes. This sample's treatment or condition label indicates: allogeneic hematopoietic cell transplantation with graft depleted of TCRalphabeta T cells and CD19 B cells. The children who served as transplant recipients had been given grafts of TCRalphabeta/CD19-depleted allogeneic hematopoietic cells.

The sequence was collected from a male patient younger than 18 who had a stem cell transplant for acute myeloid leukemia, so the T cells may come from the graft donor. This specimen consisted of PBMCs, mostly from graft donor cells, obtained 360 days after TCRalphabeta/CD19-depleted stem cell transplant.

The DNA is TGCGCCAGCAGCTTGGGAGAGGGTTTGAATGGCTACACCTTC. Its amino acids are CASSLGEGLNGYTF. The chain is assembled from TRBV5-1 and TRBJ1-2, with no reliable assignment of the D segment. Trimming takes 0 bases from V and 6 bases from J, and the germline ends sit 12 bases apart. The CDR3, cysteine through phenylalanine, is 14 amino acids long. The DNA shown is the 42-base CDR3, in frame from base 1. In the germline V gene, CDR1 corresponds to SGHRS and CDR2 to YFSETQ. Extended through the reference TRBV5-1 and TRBJ1-2 proteins, this CDR3 yields the full variable domain: KAGVTQTPRYLIKTRGQQVTLSCSPISGHRSVSWYQQTPGQGLQFLFEYFSETQRNKGNFPGRFSGRQFSNSRSEMNVSTLELGDSALYLCASSLGEGLNGYTFGSGTRLTVV.